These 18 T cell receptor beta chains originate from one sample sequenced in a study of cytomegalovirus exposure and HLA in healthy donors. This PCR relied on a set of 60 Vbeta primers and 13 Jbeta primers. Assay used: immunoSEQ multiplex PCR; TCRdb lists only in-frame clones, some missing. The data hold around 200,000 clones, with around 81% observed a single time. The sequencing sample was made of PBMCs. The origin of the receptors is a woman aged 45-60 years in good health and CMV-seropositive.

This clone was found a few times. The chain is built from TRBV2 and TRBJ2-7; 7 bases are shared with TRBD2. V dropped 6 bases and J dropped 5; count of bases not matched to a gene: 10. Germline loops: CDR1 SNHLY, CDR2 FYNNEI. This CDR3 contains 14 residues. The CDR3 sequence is CASSLVSGPNEQYF. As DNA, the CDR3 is TGTGCCAGCAGCCTCGTTAGCGGGCCCAACGAGCAGTACTTC.

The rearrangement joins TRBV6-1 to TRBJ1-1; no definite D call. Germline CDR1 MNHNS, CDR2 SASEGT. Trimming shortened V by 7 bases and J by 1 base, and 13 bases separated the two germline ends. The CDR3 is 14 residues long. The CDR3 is CASTMGAGNTEAFF. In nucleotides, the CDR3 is TGTGCCAGCACGATGGGCGCCGGGAACACTGAAGCTTTCTTT.

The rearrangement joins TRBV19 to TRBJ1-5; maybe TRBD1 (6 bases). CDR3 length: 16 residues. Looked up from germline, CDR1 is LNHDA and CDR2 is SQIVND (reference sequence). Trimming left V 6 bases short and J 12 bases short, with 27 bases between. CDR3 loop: CASSHTTGNPPEDQHF. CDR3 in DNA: TGTGCCAGTAGCCACACGACAGGAAATCCCCCCGAGGACCAGCATTTT.

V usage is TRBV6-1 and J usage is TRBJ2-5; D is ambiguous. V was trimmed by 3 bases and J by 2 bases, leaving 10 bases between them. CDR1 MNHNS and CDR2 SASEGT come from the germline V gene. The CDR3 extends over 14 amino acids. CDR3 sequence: CASSDWWRQETQYF. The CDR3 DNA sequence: TGTGCCAGCAGTGATTGGTGGCGGCAAGAGACCCAGTACTTC.

The CDR3 region is CAWTRQGANVLTF. The DNA for the CDR3 is TGTGCCTGGACCCGTCAGGGGGCCAACGTCCTGACTTTC. The chain has TRBV30 and TRBJ2-6; D is ambiguous. V shed 4 bases and J shed 4 bases, with 8 bases lying between them. The CDR3 sequence is 13 residues long. CDR1 GTSNPN and CDR2 SVGIG come from the germline V gene (reference sequence).

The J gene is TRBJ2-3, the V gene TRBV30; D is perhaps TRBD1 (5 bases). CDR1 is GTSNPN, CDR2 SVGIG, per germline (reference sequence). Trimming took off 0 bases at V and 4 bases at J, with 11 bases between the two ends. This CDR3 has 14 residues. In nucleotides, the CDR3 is TGTGCCTGGAGTGTATTAGGGGCTGCAGATACGCAGTATTTT. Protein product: CAWSVLGAADTQYF.

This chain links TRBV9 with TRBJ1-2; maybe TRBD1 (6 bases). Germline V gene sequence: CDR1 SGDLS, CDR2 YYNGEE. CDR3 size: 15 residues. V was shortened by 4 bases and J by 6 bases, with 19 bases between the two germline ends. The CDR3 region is CASSKQGPPWDGYTF. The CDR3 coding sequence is TGTGCCAGCAGCAAACAGGGCCCGCCCTGGGATGGCTACACCTTC.

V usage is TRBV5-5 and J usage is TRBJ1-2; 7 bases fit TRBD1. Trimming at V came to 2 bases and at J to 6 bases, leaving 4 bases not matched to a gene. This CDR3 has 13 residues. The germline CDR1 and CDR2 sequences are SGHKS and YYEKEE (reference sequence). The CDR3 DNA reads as TGTGCCAGCAGCTTTGTTACAGGGGATGGCTACACCTTC. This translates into CASSFVTGDGYTF.

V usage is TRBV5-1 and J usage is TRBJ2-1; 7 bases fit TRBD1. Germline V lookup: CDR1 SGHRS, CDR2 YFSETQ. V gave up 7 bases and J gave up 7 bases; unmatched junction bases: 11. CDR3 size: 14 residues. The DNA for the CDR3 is TGCGCCAGCGGCACAGGGGTTCGTGTAAATGAGCAGTTCTTC. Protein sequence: CASGTGVRVNEQFF.

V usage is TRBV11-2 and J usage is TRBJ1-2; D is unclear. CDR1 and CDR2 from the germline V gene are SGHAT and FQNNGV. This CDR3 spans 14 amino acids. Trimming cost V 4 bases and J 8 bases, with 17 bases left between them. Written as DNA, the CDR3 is TGTGCCAGCAGCTCCCCACGCGGAGGAAGGGGCTACACCTTC. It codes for CASSSPRGGRGYTF.

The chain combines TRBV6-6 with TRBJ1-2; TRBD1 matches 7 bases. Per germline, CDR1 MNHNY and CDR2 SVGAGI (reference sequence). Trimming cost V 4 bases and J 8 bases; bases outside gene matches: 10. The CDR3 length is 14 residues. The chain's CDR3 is CASSSDRALKGYTF. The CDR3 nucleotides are TGTGCCAGCAGTTCTGACAGGGCCCTTAAGGGCTACACCTTC.

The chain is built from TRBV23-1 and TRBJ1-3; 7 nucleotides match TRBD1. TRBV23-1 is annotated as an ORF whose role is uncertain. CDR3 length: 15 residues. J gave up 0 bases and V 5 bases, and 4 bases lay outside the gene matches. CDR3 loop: CASSEGTVSGNTIYF. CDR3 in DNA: TGCGCCAGCAGTGAAGGGACAGTCTCTGGAAACACCATATATTTT.

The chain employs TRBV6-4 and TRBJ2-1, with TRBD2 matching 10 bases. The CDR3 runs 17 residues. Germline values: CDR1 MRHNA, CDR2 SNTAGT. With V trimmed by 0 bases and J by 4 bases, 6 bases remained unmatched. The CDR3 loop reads CASSDSSLAGVYNEQFF. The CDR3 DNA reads TGTGCCAGCAGTGACTCCTCTCTAGCGGGGGTTTACAATGAGCAGTTCTTC.

For the CDR3, the DNA is TGTGCCAGCAGTGACAGGGGGCTTAATGAGCAGTTCTTC. This encodes CASSDRGLNEQFF. The chain joins TRBV6-6 to TRBJ2-1; TRBD1 aligns across 10 bases. Germline V gene lookup returns CDR1 MNHNY and CDR2 SVGAGI (reference sequence). The CDR3 spans 13 residues. V lost 5 bases and J lost 7; bases outside the gene matches: 2.

The CDR3 bases are TGTGCCAGCTCACCTGATGGAGCGAACACTGAAGCTTTCTTT. Translating gives CASSPDGANTEAFF. The chain combines TRBV18 with TRBJ1-1; no reliable D call. Trimming removed 3 bases at V and 1 base at J, with 9 bases between. This CDR3 region has 14 residues. CDR1 is KGHSH, CDR2 LQKENI, per germline. The complete variable domain, with remaining parts taken from reference TRBV18 and TRBJ1-1, reads NAGVMQNPRHLVRRRGQEARLRCSPMKGHSHVYWYRQLPEEGLKFMVYLQKENIIDESGMPKERFSAEFPKEGPSILRIQQVVRGDSAAYFCASSPDGANTEAFFGQGTRLTVV.

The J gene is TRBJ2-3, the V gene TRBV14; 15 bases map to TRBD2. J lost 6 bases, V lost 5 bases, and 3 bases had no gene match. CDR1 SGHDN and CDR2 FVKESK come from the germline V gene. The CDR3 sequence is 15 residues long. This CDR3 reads CASSYGTSGGDTQYF. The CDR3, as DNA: TGTGCCAGCAGCTACGGGACTAGCGGGGGGGATACGCAGTATTTT.

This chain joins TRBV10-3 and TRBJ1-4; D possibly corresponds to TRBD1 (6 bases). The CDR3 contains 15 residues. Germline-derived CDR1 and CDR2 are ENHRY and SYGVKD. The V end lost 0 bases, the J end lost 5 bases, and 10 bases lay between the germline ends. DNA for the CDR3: TGTGCCATCAGTGAGTCGGGGGCCGAGAATGAAAAACTGTTTTTT. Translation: CAISESGAENEKLFF.

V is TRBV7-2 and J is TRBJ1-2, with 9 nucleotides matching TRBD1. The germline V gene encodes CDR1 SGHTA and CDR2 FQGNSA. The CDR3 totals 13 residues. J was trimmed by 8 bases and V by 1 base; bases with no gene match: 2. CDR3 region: CASSLGTGVGYTF. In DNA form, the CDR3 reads TGTGCCAGCAGCTTAGGGACAGGGGTCGGCTACACCTTC.